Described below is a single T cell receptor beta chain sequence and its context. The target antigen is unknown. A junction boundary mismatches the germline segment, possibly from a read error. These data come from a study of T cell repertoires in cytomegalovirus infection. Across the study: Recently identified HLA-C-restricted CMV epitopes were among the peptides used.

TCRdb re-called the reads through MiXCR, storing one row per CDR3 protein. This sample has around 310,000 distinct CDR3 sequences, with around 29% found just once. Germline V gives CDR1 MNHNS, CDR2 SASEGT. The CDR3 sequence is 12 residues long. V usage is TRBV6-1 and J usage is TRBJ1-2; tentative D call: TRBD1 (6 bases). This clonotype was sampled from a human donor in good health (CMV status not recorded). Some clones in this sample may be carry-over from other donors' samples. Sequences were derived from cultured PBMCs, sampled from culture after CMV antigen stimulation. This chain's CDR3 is CVSGRGGSGYTF. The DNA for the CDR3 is TGTGTCAGCGGAAGAGGGGGGTCGGGCTACACCTTC.